These 30 T cell receptor beta chains came from one sample sequenced in a study of shared T cell receptors in the human thymus. The table came from immunoSEQ multiplex PCR; TCRdb's copy has only in-frame clones and leaves some out. The data hold almost 550,000 clones, with approximately 78% observed a single time. This same sample was also part of a study on human thymus T cells.

Sequencing used thymocytes. The receptors were gathered from a boy under three years old with a congenital heart defect.

This chain links TRBV13 with TRBJ2-7, with 11 bases aligning to TRBD2. This CDR3 is 17 amino acids long. Germline values: CDR1 PRHDT, CDR2 FYEKMQ (reference sequence). J gave up 5 bases and V 5 bases, and 14 bases lay outside the gene matches. The CDR3, as DNA: TGTGCCAGCAGCCTCACGCCGACTAGCGGGACGGTCCACGAGCAGTACTTC. It codes for CASSLTPTSGTVHEQYF.

This chain uses TRBV30 with TRBJ2-7; unclear D gene. The CDR3 spans 14 residues. The germline V gene encodes CDR1 GTSNPN and CDR2 SVGIG (reference sequence). Trimming removed 0 bases at V and 1 base at J, with 10 bases between. The CDR3 loop is CAWSVPGLSYEQYF. Here the CDR3 DNA reads TGTGCCTGGAGTGTCCCTGGGCTATCCTACGAGCAGTACTTC. Supplemented by reference TRBV30 and TRBJ2-7, the full variable domain reads SQTIHQWPATLVQPVGSPLSLECTVEGTSNPNLYWYRQAAGRGLQLLFYSVGIGQISSEVPQNLSASRPQDRQFILSSKKLLLSDSGFYLCAWSVPGLSYEQYFGPGTRLTVT.

The V call is TRBV6-6, the J call TRBJ2-7; 11 nucleotides match TRBD1. Germline V lookup: CDR1 MNHNY, CDR2 SVGAGI (reference sequence). Trimming at V came to 2 bases and at J to 7 bases, leaving 7 bases not matched to a gene. The CDR3 covers 15 residues. The CDR3 nucleotides are TGTGCCAGCAGTTACCCTGGACAGGGGGCCGGGGAGCAGTACTTC. Translation gives CASSYPGQGAGEQYF.

This chain joins TRBV6-1 and TRBJ1-2; a possible D gene is TRBD1 (6 bases). CDR3 length: 15 residues. V shed 3 bases and J shed 1 base, with 12 bases lying between them. Germline V gene lookup returns CDR1 MNHNS and CDR2 SASEGT. CDR3 sequence (DNA): TGTGCCAGCAGTGAGTGGGGGACACTTAACTATGGCTACACCTTC. Amino acid sequence: CASSEWGTLNYGYTF.

The gene calls are TRBV6-6 and TRBJ2-5; 9 bases are shared with TRBD2. Germline CDR1 MNHNY, CDR2 SVGAGI (reference sequence). V lost 7 bases, J lost 5 bases, and 14 bases stayed unmatched. The CDR3 is made up of 16 amino acids. CDR3 DNA: TGTGCCAGCACGGCGGGAGGGCAATTTTTCATGGAGACCCAGTACTTC. It encodes CASTAGGQFFMETQYF.

The chain joins TRBV5-8 to TRBJ2-7; D perhaps matches TRBD1 (5 bases). Per the germline V gene, CDR1 is SGHTS and CDR2 is YDEGEE. This CDR3 region has 15 residues. The V and J ends lost 0 bases and 4 bases respectively, with 14 bases between them. The CDR3 nucleotides read TGTGCCAGCAGCTTGGTCGGCCAGGGTGCTTACGAGCAGTACTTC. It translates to CASSLVGQGAYEQYF.

The chain links TRBV6-5 to TRBJ2-1; D gene uncertain. The CDR3 extends over 15 amino acids. CDR1 MNHEY and CDR2 SVGAGI come from the germline V gene. With 0 bases removed from V and 7 bases from J, the gap between germline ends came to 13 bases. Written as DNA, the CDR3 is TGTGCCAGCAGTTACTCTAGGCTCTCTAGGAATGAGCAGTTCTTC. This gives the protein CASSYSRLSRNEQFF.

The chain employs TRBV7-9 and TRBJ1-1; 7 positions agree with TRBD1. Unmatched junction bases numbered 10, after V lost 5 bases and J lost 1 base. Germline V gene sequence: CDR1 SEHNR, CDR2 FQNEAQ (reference sequence). The CDR3 length is 16 residues. As DNA, the CDR3 is TGTGCCAGCAGCCCAAGTAGGGGGCTAGAGAACACTGAAGCTTTCTTT. It translates to CASSPSRGLENTEAFF.

The chain has TRBV4-2 and TRBJ2-3; 13 bases are a match to TRBD2. Unmatched junction bases numbered 17, after V lost 4 bases and J lost 1 base. Germline V gene data show CDR1 as LGHNA and CDR2 as YNFKEQ. The CDR3 totals 21 residues. Here the CDR3 reads CASSPNTGTGGLAGGTDTQYF. In DNA form, the CDR3 reads TGTGCCAGCAGCCCAAACACCGGGACAGGTGGACTAGCGGGGGGCACAGATACGCAGTATTTT.

The chain uses TRBV11-2 and TRBJ2-6; D perhaps matches TRBD2 (6 bases). The CDR3 has 16 amino acids. Trimming removed 2 bases at V and 2 bases at J, with 10 bases between. In germline, CDR1 is SGHAT, CDR2 FQNNGV. The CDR3 sequence is CASSLPRGTGANVLTF. The DNA for the CDR3 is TGTGCCAGCAGCTTACCTCGGGGGACTGGGGCCAACGTCCTGACTTTC.

This clone was seen more than once but under ten times. The chain is built from TRBV4-1 and TRBJ2-7, with D tentatively TRBD2 (5 bases). Germline V CDR1 and CDR2: MGHRA, YSYEKL. Trimming stripped 1 base from V and 2 bases from J, with 9 bases between. The CDR3 length is 14 residues. The CDR3 spells CASSQGRAPYEQYF. The CDR3 DNA sequence: TGCGCCAGCAGCCAAGGGCGGGCCCCCTACGAGCAGTACTTC.

The chain uses TRBV18 and TRBJ2-1, with D tentatively TRBD2 (6 bases). CDR3 length equals 17 residues. Between the trimmed V and J ends, which lost 1 base and 4 bases, there was a span of 17 bases. In germline, CDR1 is KGHSH, CDR2 LQKENI. The CDR3 loop is CASSPRDGSIPYNEQFF. CDR3 sequence (DNA): TGTGCCAGCTCACCACGAGACGGGAGTATTCCATACAATGAGCAGTTCTTC.

CDR3 region: CASGTNTGELFF. CDR3 bases: TGCGCCAGCGGCACCAACACCGGGGAGCTGTTTTTT. The gene calls are TRBV5-1 and TRBJ2-2, with D unclear. The germline CDR1 and CDR2 sequences are SGHRS and YFSETQ. This CDR3 region has 12 residues. The germline V and J ends were trimmed by 7 bases and 2 bases, with 6 bases remaining between them.

The rearrangement links TRBV5-1 to TRBJ2-2, with 7 bases identical to TRBD2. CDR1 is SGHRS, CDR2 YFSETQ, per germline. V lost 2 bases, J lost 5 bases, and 9 bases stayed unmatched. The CDR3 consists of 16 residues. The CDR3 here is CASSLRVAGDTGELFF. The DNA for the CDR3 is TGCGCCAGCAGCTTAAGGGTGGCGGGAGATACCGGGGAGCTGTTTTTT.

This chain uses TRBV2 with TRBJ2-3; TRBD2 agrees at 12 bases. There are 19 residues in the CDR3. Germline V gives CDR1 SNHLY, CDR2 FYNNEI. The V and J ends lost 2 bases and 2 bases, in that order; junction bases with no gene match: 11. The CDR3 bases are TGTGCCAGCAGTGAACCCCGTCTAGCGGGAGGGCCTGCCACAGATACGCAGTATTTT. This encodes CASSEPRLAGGPATDTQYF. Complete variable domain (other parts from reference TRBV2 and TRBJ2-3): EPEVTQTPSHQVTQMGQEVILRCVPISNHLYFYWYRQILGQKVEFLVSFYNNEISEKSEIFDDQFSVERPDGSNFTLKIRSTKLEDSAMYFCASSEPRLAGGPATDTQYFGPGTRLTVL.

This chain links TRBV6-6 with TRBJ2-7; D is unresolved. The V gene's germline CDR1 is MNHNY and CDR2 SVGAGI (reference sequence). CDR3 length equals 15 residues. V was shortened by 2 bases and J by 0 bases, with 11 bases between the two germline ends. DNA for the CDR3: TGTGCCAGCAGTTACCGGCAGGCGCGCTCCTACGAGCAGTACTTC. Amino acids: CASSYRQARSYEQYF.

Notes on this clone: The sample carries other DNA sequences with the same CDR3. The J gene is TRBJ2-7, the V gene TRBV5-6, with a possible D match to TRBD2 (6 bases). The V gene lost 1 base and the J gene lost 3 bases, with 23 bases spanning the gap. The CDR3 length is 18 residues. From germline, CDR1 is SGHDT and CDR2 YYEEEE. DNA of the CDR3: TGTGCCAGCAGCTTGTGGACGCTTTGGGACTCAGCCCTCTACGAGCAGTACTTC. Protein product: CASSLWTLWDSALYEQYF.

V is TRBV9 and J is TRBJ2-5; D is ambiguous. The CDR3 has 13 amino acids. Germline CDR1 and CDR2: SGDLS and YYNGEE. Trimming removed 4 bases from V and 1 base from J, with 8 bases in between. DNA for the CDR3: TGTGCCAGCAGCCCCCTCCCCCAAGAGACCCAGTACTTC. As protein: CASSPLPQETQYF.

About this clone: Mismatch with germline at one junction end may stem from a read error. This chain uses TRBV7-7 with TRBJ2-1, with 10 positions matching TRBD2. Germline V lookup: CDR1 SSHAT, CDR2 FNYEAQ (reference sequence). The CDR3 has 16 amino acids. The CDR3 is CASSPQSSGRFNEQFF. The CDR3 DNA reads TGTGCTAGCAGCCCCCAATCTAGCGGGAGATTCAATGAGCAGTTCTTC.

The chain is built from TRBV11-2 and TRBJ2-1; possibly TRBD2 for D (6 bases). Germline V CDR1 and CDR2: SGHAT, FQNNGV. The length of the CDR3 is 15 residues. Trimming shortened V by 5 bases and J by 4 bases, and 15 bases separated the two germline ends. CDR3 in DNA: TGTGCCAGCAGCCTGAGGAGGGATGGATACAATGAGCAGTTCTTC. The encoded protein is CASSLRRDGYNEQFF.

V usage is TRBV5-4 and J usage is TRBJ1-3, with D hard to call. The CDR3 has 14 amino acids. Trimming removed 4 bases at V and 4 bases at J, with 12 bases between. The germline V gene has CDR1 SGHNT and CDR2 YYREEE (reference sequence). The CDR3 reads CASSAQFEGNTIYF. DNA for the CDR3: TGTGCCAGCAGCGCCCAATTCGAGGGAAACACCATATATTTT.

Only a few counts were recorded for this clone. V gene TRBV6-4 combines with J gene TRBJ2-7; weak D call: TRBD1 (6 bases). Germline-derived CDR1 and CDR2 are MRHNA and SNTAGT. V was trimmed by 4 bases and J by 2 bases, leaving 9 bases between them. The CDR3 sequence is 13 residues long. This chain's CDR3 is CASSGTVAYEQYF. The CDR3 DNA is TGTGCCAGCAGTGGGACAGTTGCCTACGAGCAGTACTTC.

The V call is TRBV28, the J call TRBJ2-3; 13 nucleotides match TRBD2. Germline lookup yields CDR1 MDHEN and CDR2 SYDVKM. Trimming removed 4 bases from V and 2 bases from J; junction bases left unmatched: 3. The CDR3 has 16 amino acids. The CDR3 reads CASSSGTSGDTDTQYF. For the CDR3, the DNA is TGTGCCAGCAGTTCCGGGACTAGCGGGGACACAGATACGCAGTATTTT. The variable domain in full, completed from reference TRBV28 and TRBJ2-3, reads DVKVTQSSRYLVKRTGEKVFLECVQDMDHENMFWYRQDPGLGLRLIYFSYDVKMKEKGDIPEGYSVSREKKERFSLILESASTNQTSMYLCASSSGTSGDTDTQYFGPGTRLTVL.

The chain recombines TRBV9 with TRBJ2-3; 7 positions match TRBD2. Germline CDR1 reads SGDLS; CDR2 reads YYNGEE. Trimming took 3 bases from V and 1 from J; bases not matched to a gene: 5. This CDR3 spans 15 amino acids. The CDR3 DNA reads as TGTGCCAGCAGCGACCGGCTAGCGGGCACAGATACGCAGTATTTT. Its protein is CASSDRLAGTDTQYF.

The chain links TRBV5-1 to TRBJ2-2; 8 bases are a match to TRBD2. Germline CDR1 and CDR2: SGHRS and YFSETQ. Trimming cost V 6 bases and J 8 bases; bases outside gene matches: 6. CDR3 length equals 13 residues. CDR3 sequence (DNA): TGCGCCAGCAAAGGTAGCGGGAAGGGGGAGCTGTTTTTT. It is translated as CASKGSGKGELFF.

This chain connects TRBV5-1 to TRBJ2-2; possible D gene TRBD2, 5 bases. V gave up 4 bases and J gave up 5 bases, with 12 bases separating them. The CDR3 has 14 residues. CDR1 SGHRS and CDR2 YFSETQ come from the germline V gene. CDR3 DNA sequence: TGCGCCAGCAGCACTCCCGGCGGGACCGGGGAGCTGTTTTTT. Its translation is CASSTPGGTGELFF.

This chain connects TRBV30 to TRBJ2-7, with TRBD2 as a possible D gene (5 bases). The length of the CDR3 is 14 residues. From germline, CDR1 is GTSNPN and CDR2 SVGIG (reference sequence). Trimming shortened V by 7 bases and J by 3 bases, and 19 bases separated the two germline ends. CDR3 sequence (DNA): TGTGCCTACTCTATAGCAAGCGGCGACTACGAGCAGTACTTC. Protein sequence: CAYSIASGDYEQYF. Variable domain in full (rest from reference TRBV30 and TRBJ2-7): SQTIHQWPATLVQPVGSPLSLECTVEGTSNPNLYWYRQAAGRGLQLLFYSVGIGQISSEVPQNLSASRPQDRQFILSSKKLLLSDSGFYLCAYSIASGDYEQYFGPGTRLTVT.

This clone was picked up a small number of times. The chain links TRBV27 to TRBJ2-2; 13 bases are a match to TRBD2. The CDR3 contains 18 residues. With 7 bases clipped from V and 4 bases from J, the junction kept 12 bases outside the gene matches. CDR1 MNHEY and CDR2 SMNVEV come from the germline V gene (reference sequence). This chain's CDR3 is CASTLRTSGRRGTGELFF. In DNA form, the CDR3 reads TGTGCCAGCACCTTAAGGACTAGCGGGAGACGAGGCACCGGGGAGCTGTTTTTT.

CDR3 in amino acids: CASSDGQENSNTEAFF. The CDR3 nucleotides read TGTGCCAGCAGTGACGGACAGGAGAACTCGAACACTGAAGCTTTCTTT. This rearrangement joins TRBV6-1 to TRBJ1-1; 7 nucleotides line up with TRBD1. V was pared by 3 bases and J by 1 base, with 8 bases of the junction left unmatched. This CDR3 comprises 16 residues. Germline V CDR1 and CDR2: MNHNS, SASEGT.

The gene calls are TRBV6-4 and TRBJ2-3; D call uncertain. There are 14 residues in the CDR3. Germline-derived CDR1 and CDR2 are MRHNA and SNTAGT. The V end lost 6 bases, the J end lost 0 bases, and 10 bases lay between the germline ends. Written as DNA, the CDR3 is TGTGCCAGCAGGAAAACTAACAGCACAGATACGCAGTATTTT. Its translation is CASRKTNSTDTQYF.